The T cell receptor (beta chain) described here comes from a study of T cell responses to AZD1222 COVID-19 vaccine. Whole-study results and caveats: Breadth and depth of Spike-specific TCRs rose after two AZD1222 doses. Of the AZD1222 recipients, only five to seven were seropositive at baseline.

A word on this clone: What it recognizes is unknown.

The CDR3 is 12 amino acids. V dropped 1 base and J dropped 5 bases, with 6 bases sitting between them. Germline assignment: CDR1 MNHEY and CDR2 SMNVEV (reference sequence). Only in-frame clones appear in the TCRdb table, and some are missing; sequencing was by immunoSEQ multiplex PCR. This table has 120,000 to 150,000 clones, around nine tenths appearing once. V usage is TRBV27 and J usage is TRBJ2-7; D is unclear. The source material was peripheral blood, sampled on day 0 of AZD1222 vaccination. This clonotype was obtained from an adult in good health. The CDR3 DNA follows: TGTGCCAGCAGTTTATTGGGAAACGAGCAGTACTTC. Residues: CASSLLGNEQYF.